This T cell receptor beta chain was captured in a study of beta chain features in type 1 diabetes (dated by TCRdb to 2017 to 2018). Study-wide context: Mean age, gender distribution, total cell number and subset yield were not different between patients and healthy donors. A total of around 110,000,000 sorted cells were examined across all samples, and a strong correlation was observed between cell number per subset and RNA yield. In the study, TCRB repertoires of sorted circulating CD4+ T cell subsets from recently diagnosed type 1 diabetes patients were compared with those of matched healthy donors. Whereas all 28 donors provided naive and central memory subsets, regulatory and stem cell-like memory subsets were isolated from just 8 patients and about 8 healthy donors.

The entire amount of isolated RNA was reverse transcribed using the High Capacity cDNA Reverse Transcription Kit, so the sequenced TCRB transcripts were expressed ones. Deep immunoSEQ sequencing was applied to naive, central memory and regulatory T cell samples, giving an average of around 3.4 million total reads per sample. Sorted cells were lysed in RLT buffer and RNA was extracted with DNase-treated RNeasy Micro or Mini kits, depending on cell number. To prevent cross-contamination, every cell subset was processed on its own, while patient and healthy donor samples were processed together. The immunoSEQ multiplex PCR was used to amplify TCRB sequences from cDNA, generating 87-bp fragments that spanned the CDR3 region. Sequencing of the amplicons was done on the Illumina HiSeq platform. In the source study's methods: Synthetic template baselines were used to correct PCR bias computationally, reads within Hamming distance 2 were collapsed, and singletons that could not be merged were discarded. By aligning reads against IMGT, V, D and J genes, CDR3 length, and insertions or deletions at six rearrangement sites were assigned. Within each subset, clonotype counts were normalized to sorted cell number, and only after that were true diversity and Gini coefficients computed with the tcR R package. Repertoire sharing was quantified using the overlap coefficient calculated on TCRB nucleotide sequences. Out-of-frame TCRB sequences from naive cells were analyzed as a proxy for the pre-selection repertoire. The immuneACCESS repertoire file appears here via TCRdb, limited to in-frame rearrangements. These files lack a portion of the clones; in checked studies, under half of the deficit traces to unresolved V genes, and the cause of the others is not known. Clonal size and the V and J genes are those of that table, whereas D and trimming came from the DNA. Counted in this sample were 120,000 to 150,000 clones; roughly a tenth of them appeared once. 1.3% of the sample rests with the top ten.

This clone was detected only a few times. What this receptor recognizes is not known. Base quality data are lacking; no much larger clone is found one base away. Different DNA sequences within this sample yield the same CDR3. Each donor gave one peripheral blood draw, around 100 mL on average, collected into heparinised tubes. A BD FACSAria II was used to sort naive, central memory, regulatory and stem cell-like memory CD4+ T cells with a panel that included CD45RO, CCR7, CD25, CD127, CD95 and CD27. A purity above 98% was achieved for all sorted populations. PBMCs were separated immediately by Lymphoprep density gradient centrifugation and were stained directly, without being cultured. To minimize batch effects, samples were stained and sorted in pairs, one healthy donor with one patient per experiment. Study-wide conclusions, independent of this receptor: Sequencing cDNA rather than genomic DNA could over-represent highly expressing activated cells, although activation and CD3 levels did not differ between groups. PCR might favor shorter templates, but patient and control samples were amplified and corrected together, so any skew would affect both groups equally. Type 1 diabetes patients showed a moderate but significant shortening of TCRB CDR3 length in all four CD4+ subsets. At VDJ recombination sites, type 1 diabetes patients had fewer insertions and more deleted nucleotides, which implies abnormalities in thymic rearrangement. Only small numbers of individuals were included in the HLA sub-analyses, which left unresolved whether HLA type had any influence on TCRB rearrangement. Naive, central memory and regulatory TCRB repertoires appeared to be more alike among patients than among healthy donors.

The sequenced material came from naive CD4+ T cells from blood. Interpreted using the paper, the cell subset or site label stands for: true naive CD4+ T cells. This TCR was sampled from a man between 18 and 35 years old in good health.

The CDR3 protein: CAWSVSGYEQYF. The DNA sequence is as follows: TGTGCCTGGAGTGTAAGCGGGTACGAGCAGTACTTC. The chain uses TRBV30 and TRBJ2-7; TRBD2 is a possible D gene, resting on 6 matching bases. Trimming costs V 0 bases and J 4 bases, and their ends lie 7 bases apart. From the cysteine through the phenylalanine, the CDR3 covers 12 amino acids. The retained sequence is limited to the CDR3, 36 bases, with the frame set at the first base. The germline V gene (reference sequence) supplies CDR1 GTSNPN and CDR2 SVGIG.